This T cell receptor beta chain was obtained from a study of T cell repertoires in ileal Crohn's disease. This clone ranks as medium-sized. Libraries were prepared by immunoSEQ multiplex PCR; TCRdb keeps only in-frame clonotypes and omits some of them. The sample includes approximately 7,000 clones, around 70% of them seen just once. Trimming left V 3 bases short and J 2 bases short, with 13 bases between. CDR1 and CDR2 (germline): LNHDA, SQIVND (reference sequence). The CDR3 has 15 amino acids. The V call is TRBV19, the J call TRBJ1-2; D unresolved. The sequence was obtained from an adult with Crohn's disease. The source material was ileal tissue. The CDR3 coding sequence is TGTGCCAGTAGTATTTCAGGTTCACCCAACTATGGCTACACCTTC. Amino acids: CASSISGSPNYGYTF.